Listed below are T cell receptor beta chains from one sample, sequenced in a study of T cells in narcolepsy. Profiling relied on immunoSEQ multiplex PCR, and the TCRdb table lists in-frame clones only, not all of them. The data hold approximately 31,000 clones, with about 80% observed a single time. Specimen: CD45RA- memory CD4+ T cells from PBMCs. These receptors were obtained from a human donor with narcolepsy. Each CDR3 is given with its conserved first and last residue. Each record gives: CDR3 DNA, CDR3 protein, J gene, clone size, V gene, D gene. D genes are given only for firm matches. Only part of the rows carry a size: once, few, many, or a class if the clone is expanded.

cdr3_nt: TGTGCCAGCTTCGGTGGGCAGGGTAATTCACCCCTCCACTTT
cdr3_aa: CASFGGQGNSPLHF
j_call: TRBJ1-6
clone_size: -
v_call: TRBV28
d_call: -

cdr3_nt: TGTGCCAGCAGCTTAAGGGCAGATACGCAGTATTTT
cdr3_aa: CASSLRADTQYF
j_call: TRBJ2-3
clone_size: -
v_call: TRBV7-2
d_call: -

cdr3_nt: TGTGCCATATCACGAGTGGGGGGGAAAGAGACCCAGTACTTC
cdr3_aa: CAISRVGGKETQYF
j_call: TRBJ2-5
clone_size: -
v_call: TRBV6-5
d_call: TRBD2

cdr3_nt: TGTGCCAGCAGCTACGGGACATCTTACAATGAGCAGTTCTTC
cdr3_aa: CASSYGTSYNEQFF
j_call: TRBJ2-1
clone_size: -
v_call: TRBV7-2
d_call: -

cdr3_nt: TGCGCCAGCAGTGAGCACCTCCGGGGGGGACTACAAGAGACCCAGTACTTC
cdr3_aa: CASSEHLRGGLQETQYF
j_call: TRBJ2-5
clone_size: -
v_call: TRBV10-1
d_call: TRBD2

cdr3_nt: TGTGCCAGTAGTGCCCAACAGGGTCCCCTCACTGAAGCTTTCTTT
cdr3_aa: CASSAQQGPLTEAFF
j_call: TRBJ1-1
clone_size: few
v_call: TRBV19
d_call: -

cdr3_nt: TGTGCCAGCAGCTTGTTCCACTATGGCTACACCTTC
cdr3_aa: CASSLFHYGYTF
j_call: TRBJ1-2
clone_size: once
v_call: TRBV5-6
d_call: -

cdr3_nt: TGTGCCAGCAGCGTCACGACAGGATATAATGAAAAACTGTTTTTT
cdr3_aa: CASSVTTGYNEKLFF
j_call: TRBJ1-4
clone_size: -
v_call: TRBV9
d_call: -

cdr3_nt: TGCAGCGTTGAATCAGAGACCCAGTACTTC
cdr3_aa: CSVESETQYF
j_call: TRBJ2-5
clone_size: -
v_call: TRBV29-1
d_call: -

cdr3_nt: TGTGCCAGCAGTTTAAACGGGGCGGGGGGGCCAGATACGCAGTATTTT
cdr3_aa: CASSLNGAGGPDTQYF
j_call: TRBJ2-3
clone_size: -
v_call: TRBV27
d_call: TRBD2

cdr3_nt: TGTGCCAGCAGCCAAGTAACGGGCCGAAACAATGAGCAGTTCTTC
cdr3_aa: CASSQVTGRNNEQFF
j_call: TRBJ2-1
clone_size: -
v_call: TRBV4-2
d_call: -

cdr3_nt: TGTGCCAGCTCACCTAGACTTAAAATGGGTCTTAGCAATCAGCCCCAGCATTTT
cdr3_aa: CASSPRLKMGLSNQPQHF
j_call: TRBJ1-5
clone_size: few
v_call: TRBV18
d_call: -

cdr3_nt: TGTGCCCATCAGGGGGAATACGAGCAGTACTTC
cdr3_aa: CAHQGEYEQYF
j_call: TRBJ2-7
clone_size: -
v_call: TRBV28
d_call: TRBD1

cdr3_nt: TGTGCCAGCAGTTTCGCGGGGACGAGACGGTACGAGCAGTACTTC
cdr3_aa: CASSFAGTRRYEQYF
j_call: TRBJ2-7
clone_size: -
v_call: TRBV27
d_call: -

cdr3_nt: TGTGCCAGCAGCTCCCTTCCGATAGCCAAAAACATTCAGTACTTC
cdr3_aa: CASSSLPIAKNIQYF
j_call: TRBJ2-4
clone_size: few
v_call: TRBV7-9
d_call: -

cdr3_nt: TGTGCCGGCCCCCTGGGGGGGCTAAACACCGGGGAGCTGTTTTTT
cdr3_aa: CAGPLGGLNTGELFF
j_call: TRBJ2-2
clone_size: -
v_call: TRBV7-9
d_call: -

cdr3_nt: TGTGCCAGCAGCTCCGCCGGACTGGGGAGCGACGAGCAGTACTTC
cdr3_aa: CASSSAGLGSDEQYF
j_call: TRBJ2-7
clone_size: -
v_call: TRBV5-5
d_call: -

cdr3_nt: TGTGCCAGCAGCCAGAGAGGGCAGGGGACCCAGTACTTC
cdr3_aa: CASSQRGQGTQYF
j_call: TRBJ2-5
clone_size: -
v_call: TRBV7-3
d_call: -

cdr3_nt: TGTGCCAGCAGCTTAGCGGCTAGCGGCCGCACAGATACGCAGTATTTT
cdr3_aa: CASSLAASGRTDTQYF
j_call: TRBJ2-3
clone_size: few
v_call: TRBV7-9
d_call: TRBD2

cdr3_nt: TGTGCCAGCAGCGTCCAATCGAACACTGAAGCTTTCTTT
cdr3_aa: CASSVQSNTEAFF
j_call: TRBJ1-1
clone_size: -
v_call: TRBV5-8
d_call: -

cdr3_nt: TGTGCCAGCAGCGAGTGGACAGGGCCCACGGGAGGCTACACCTTC
cdr3_aa: CASSEWTGPTGGYTF
j_call: TRBJ1-2
clone_size: -
v_call: TRBV7-9
d_call: TRBD1

cdr3_nt: TGTGCCAGTGGACAGAATGAGCAGTTCTTC
cdr3_aa: CASGQNEQFF
j_call: TRBJ2-1
clone_size: -
v_call: TRBV6-1
d_call: -

cdr3_nt: TGTGCCAGCAGCCAAGCGGGGGGGCGGGATACGCAGTATTTT
cdr3_aa: CASSQAGGRDTQYF
j_call: TRBJ2-3
clone_size: -
v_call: TRBV7-2
d_call: TRBD2

cdr3_nt: TGTGCCAGCAGCCAAGATCCTTCCCTTTGGGGGGAGCAGTTCTTC
cdr3_aa: CASSQDPSLWGEQFF
j_call: TRBJ2-1
clone_size: medium-sized
v_call: TRBV14
d_call: -

cdr3_nt: TGTGCCAGCATATCCAGTAGCTCCTACGAGCAGTACTTC
cdr3_aa: CASISSSSYEQYF
j_call: TRBJ2-7
clone_size: -
v_call: TRBV6-5
d_call: -

cdr3_nt: TGCGCCAGCAGCCCCGTGGCAGGGAACTACGAGCAGTACTTC
cdr3_aa: CASSPVAGNYEQYF
j_call: TRBJ2-7
clone_size: -
v_call: TRBV5-1
d_call: -

cdr3_nt: TGCAGTGCCAAGGTCGGAAACACCATATATTTT
cdr3_aa: CSAKVGNTIYF
j_call: TRBJ1-3
clone_size: -
v_call: TRBV20-1
d_call: -

cdr3_nt: TGTGCCAGTAGTACCTCCGGGACACTGAACACCGGGGAGCTGTTTTTT
cdr3_aa: CASSTSGTLNTGELFF
j_call: TRBJ2-2
clone_size: -
v_call: TRBV19
d_call: -

cdr3_nt: TGTGCCAGCAGTCCCCCTGACAGGGAGCAGTACTTC
cdr3_aa: CASSPPDREQYF
j_call: TRBJ2-7
clone_size: once
v_call: TRBV6-5
d_call: -

cdr3_nt: TGTGCCAGCAGCATACTCCAGGGTACCTACGAGCAGTACTTC
cdr3_aa: CASSILQGTYEQYF
j_call: TRBJ2-7
clone_size: -
v_call: TRBV7-9
d_call: -